This TCR beta chain was recovered during a study of blood T cell repertoires in COVID-19. The wider study: In each case, the material was cDNA or gDNA derived from T cells, B-cell-depleted T cells, or PBMCs.

Under the authors' procedure: Amplified reference gene primers provided the basis for estimating nucleated cell counts. Clones were read by immunoSEQ multiplex PCR, and TCRdb kept only the in-frame ones, dropping some. V, J and clone size reflect that table, while D and trimming were determined from the DNA. The sample holds about 130,000 clones; approximately 80% are singletons and the top ten take 10% to 15%. The CDR3 consists of 16 residues. The V gene lost 0 bases and the J gene lost 3 bases, with 10 bases spanning the gap. Germline V gene lookup returns CDR1 SGHRS and CDR2 YFSETQ. The sample was peripheral blood. The clonotype comes from a man in his 60s with acute or convalescent COVID-19. The chain couples TRBV5-1 to TRBJ1-6; maybe TRBD1 (5 bases). CDR3 sequence reads: CASSLGQPLYNSPLHF. The CDR3 DNA follows: TGCGCCAGCAGCTTGGGACAGCCCCTCTATAATTCACCCCTCCACTTT. Based on the CDR3 plus reference TRBV5-1 and TRBJ1-6, the full variable domain is KAGVTQTPRYLIKTRGQQVTLSCSPISGHRSVSWYQQTPGQGLQFLFEYFSETQRNKGNFPGRFSGRQFSNSRSEMNVSTLELGDSALYLCASSLGQPLYNSPLHFGNGTRLTVT.